These 20 T cell receptor beta chains share one sample of origin, sequenced in a study of cytomegalovirus exposure and HLA in healthy donors. It was with 60 Vbeta and 13 Jbeta primers that the PCR ran. Here immunoSEQ multiplex PCR was the method, and the copy in TCRdb shows in-frame clones only, minus some. The sample lists over 95,000 clones; 74% were seen once. The specimen was PBMCs. These receptors were collected from a human donor in good health.

The rearrangement joins TRBV30 to TRBJ1-6; D is ambiguous. CDR1 and CDR2 from the germline V gene are GTSNPN and SVGIG (reference sequence). Trimming took 5 bases from V and 0 from J, leaving 17 bases between them. CDR3 length equals 17 residues. The CDR3 sequence: CAWEGGRLSSYNSPLHF. In nucleotides, the CDR3 is TGTGCCTGGGAGGGAGGACGGCTGAGCTCCTATAATTCACCCCTCCACTTT.

In this sample, this clone turned up once. This chain uses TRBV10-3 with TRBJ2-2; weak D call: TRBD1 (5 bases). This CDR3 is built from 16 residues. The V and J ends lost 2 bases and 2 bases respectively, with 12 bases between them. Germline CDR1 ENHRY, CDR2 SYGVKD. The CDR3 bases are TGTGCCATCAGTGAGGGATTGACAGCTAACACCGGGGAGCTGTTTTTT. The encoded protein is CAISEGLTANTGELFF.

V is TRBV30 and J is TRBJ2-7; possibly TRBD1 for D (6 bases). The germline V gene has CDR1 GTSNPN and CDR2 SVGIG (reference sequence). V was cut by 5 bases and J by 4 bases, with 15 bases left in between. The CDR3 consists of 13 residues. The CDR3 region is CAWGRGHLYEQYF. In DNA, the CDR3 is TGTGCCTGGGGCCGGGGACACCTTTACGAGCAGTACTTC.

In nucleotides, the CDR3 is TGTGCCAGCAGTTTACAGGGCAGGGGGCAGTACTTC. Residues: CASSLQGRGQYF. The chain carries TRBV28 and TRBJ2-5; 7 positions match TRBD1. V was pared by 2 bases and J by 11 bases, with 5 bases of the junction left unmatched. CDR1 MDHEN and CDR2 SYDVKM come from the germline V gene. The CDR3 loop spans 12 amino acids.

In its sample, this clone was seen a few times. The chain couples TRBV29-1 to TRBJ2-1; tentative D call: TRBD1 (8 bases). CDR1 is SQVTM, CDR2 ANQGSEA, per germline. The CDR3 runs 15 residues. V lost 7 bases to trimming and J lost 2 bases, with 18 bases between them. The CDR3 sequence is CSAATGGGTYNEQFF. The DNA of the CDR3 is TGCAGCGCCGCTACAGGGGGGGGGACCTACAATGAGCAGTTCTTC.

This clone was seen a handful of times. The chain links TRBV15 to TRBJ2-2; a weak D match, TRBD1 (5 bases). In germline, CDR1 is LNHNV, CDR2 YYDKDF (reference sequence). Between the trimmed V and J ends, which lost 3 bases and 5 bases, there was a span of 10 bases. The CDR3 has 14 amino acids. In DNA form, the CDR3 reads TGTGCCACCAGCAGGGACCAGGGAACCGGGGAGCTGTTTTTT. Its protein product is CATSRDQGTGELFF.

The CDR3 reads CASSLGRGSGQPQHF. The CDR3 DNA sequence: TGTGCCAGCTCGTTAGGACGGGGGTCGGGGCAGCCCCAGCATTTT. The rearrangement links TRBV18 to TRBJ1-5, with D perhaps matching TRBD1 (5 bases). The ends were cut back, 6 bases at V and 7 bases at J, with 19 bases in the middle. Germline V gene lookup returns CDR1 KGHSH and CDR2 LQKENI. CDR3 size: 15 residues.

This chain links TRBV18 with TRBJ1-1, with D perhaps TRBD1 (6 bases). Germline lookup yields CDR1 KGHSH and CDR2 LQKENI. This CDR3 has 15 amino acids. V lost 4 bases and J lost 0, with 12 bases in between. The CDR3 loop reads CASSQEDSMNTEAFF. DNA of the CDR3: TGTGCCAGCTCACAAGAGGACAGCATGAACACTGAAGCTTTCTTT.

CDR3 DNA sequence: TGTGCCAGCTCACGTAGAGAGGTGAACACTGAAGCTTTCTTT. Amino acid sequence: CASSRREVNTEAFF. The chain has TRBV18 and TRBJ1-1; D remains ambiguous. Germline assignment: CDR1 KGHSH and CDR2 LQKENI. This CDR3 is 14 amino acids long. Between the trimmed V and J ends, which lost 4 bases and 0 bases, there was a span of 9 bases.

The chain combines TRBV28 with TRBJ1-4, with 7 bases that match TRBD1. The CDR3 has 15 residues. With V trimmed by 5 bases and J by 5 bases, 8 bases remained unmatched. Per the germline V gene, CDR1 is MDHEN and CDR2 is SYDVKM. In DNA form, the CDR3 reads TGTGCCAGCAGTCCAAGGGAGACAGGGAATGAAAAACTGTTTTTT. This sequence encodes CASSPRETGNEKLFF. Drawing the rest from reference TRBV28 and TRBJ1-4, the complete variable domain is DVKVTQSSRYLVKRTGEKVFLECVQDMDHENMFWYRQDPGLGLRLIYFSYDVKMKEKGDIPEGYSVSREKKERFSLILESASTNQTSMYLCASSPRETGNEKLFFGSGTQLSVL.

J is TRBJ2-4 and V is TRBV28, with D possibly being TRBD1 (5 bases). Germline CDR1 reads MDHEN; CDR2 reads SYDVKM. This CDR3 comprises 15 residues. The V end was cut by 7 bases, the J end by 0 bases, with 13 bases between. CDR3 bases: TGTGCCAGCACCTTGGCAGGGCTAGCCAAAAACATTCAGTACTTC. Its protein is CASTLAGLAKNIQYF.

The V call is TRBV9, the J call TRBJ1-6; D gene uncertain. The CDR3 is 13 residues long. Germline V gives CDR1 SGDLS, CDR2 YYNGEE. V was clipped by 0 bases and J by 13 bases, with 11 bases between them. CDR3 protein: CASSVEEDTPLHF. The CDR3 DNA is TGTGCCAGCAGCGTAGAGGAGGATACCCCCCTCCACTTT.

Notes on this clone: The same CDR3 also results from other DNA sequences found in this sample. The V call is TRBV19, the J call TRBJ1-5, with 11 bases aligning to TRBD1. This CDR3 spans 14 amino acids. The germline V gene encodes CDR1 LNHDA and CDR2 SQIVND (reference sequence). Unmatched junction bases numbered 5, after V lost 6 bases and J lost 7 bases. The CDR3 is CASRPGTGGQPQHF. The CDR3 DNA follows: TGTGCCAGTAGGCCCGGGACAGGGGGGCAGCCCCAGCATTTT.

V gene TRBV9 combines with J gene TRBJ2-2; D unresolved. The CDR3 spans 15 residues. Germline CDR1 is SGDLS and CDR2 is YYNGEE. V gave up 5 bases and J gave up 0 bases, with 11 bases separating them. CDR3 residues: CASSVSGANTGELFF. CDR3 in DNA: TGTGCCAGCAGTGTCAGTGGAGCGAACACCGGGGAGCTGTTTTTT.

The chain employs TRBV5-1 and TRBJ1-2; tentatively, D is TRBD1 (5 bases). Trimming shortened V by 2 bases and J by 4 bases, and 12 bases separated the two germline ends. The germline V gene encodes CDR1 SGHRS and CDR2 YFSETQ. This CDR3 region has 14 residues. The CDR3 DNA is TGCGCCAGCAGCTTTGCTATTGGGGCCTATGGCTACACCTTC. Amino acid sequence: CASSFAIGAYGYTF.

This chain links TRBV6-5 with TRBJ2-5, with D possibly TRBD1 on 6 matching bases. Germline V lookup: CDR1 MNHEY, CDR2 SVGAGI. The CDR3 extends over 16 amino acids. V lost 4 bases, J lost 3 bases, and 18 bases lay in between. CDR3 in DNA: TGTGCCAGCAGTTCCGGGACAATGGGTGCGGAAGAGACCCAGTACTTC. Protein product: CASSSGTMGAEETQYF.

This chain uses TRBV30 with TRBJ2-1; TRBD1 agrees at 12 bases. The CDR3 extends over 20 amino acids. Germline V gene data show CDR1 as GTSNPN and CDR2 as SVGIG (reference sequence). V shed 1 base and J 3 bases; nucleotides not matched to a gene: 16. The CDR3 sequence: CAWSAKSGTGGHSVYNEQFF. The CDR3 DNA reads TGTGCCTGGAGTGCAAAATCCGGGACAGGGGGCCACTCAGTCTACAATGAGCAGTTCTTC.

The chain recombines TRBV10-3 with TRBJ2-3, with 13 bases that match TRBD2. The CDR3 loop spans 15 amino acids. After removal of 7 bases from V and 5 bases from J, the junction contained 6 bases not matched to a gene. Germline V gene sequence: CDR1 ENHRY, CDR2 SYGVKD. Here the CDR3 DNA reads TGTGCCATCAAAAAGGGACTAGCGGGGCGAGATACGCAGTATTTT. Its protein product is CAIKKGLAGRDTQYF.

A few counts support this clone. V gene TRBV9 combines with J gene TRBJ1-4; 7 nucleotides match TRBD1. Losses at the gene ends were 0 bases for V and 3 bases for J; bases not matched to a gene: 5. The germline V gene encodes CDR1 SGDLS and CDR2 YYNGEE. The CDR3 contains 16 residues. CDR3 loop: CASSVGQGRPNEKLFF. CDR3 sequence (DNA): TGTGCCAGCAGCGTAGGACAGGGAAGACCTAATGAAAAACTGTTTTTT.

With respect to this clone: Other DNA sequences in this sample translate to the same CDR3. The chain recombines TRBV5-6 with TRBJ2-7, with D perhaps TRBD1 (5 bases). The CDR3 is 15 amino acids. V was cut by 0 bases and J by 0 bases, with 10 bases left in between. Germline V lookup: CDR1 SGHDT, CDR2 YYEEEE. The CDR3, as DNA: TGTGCCAGCAGCTTGGGACGGACAAGCTCCTACGAGCAGTACTTC. Translation gives CASSLGRTSSYEQYF. Variable domain in full (rest from reference TRBV5-6 and TRBJ2-7): DAGVTQSPTHLIKTRGQQVTLRCSPKSGHDTVSWYQQALGQGPQFIFQYYEEEERQRGNFPDRFSGHQFPNYSSELNVNALLLGDSALYLCASSLGRTSSYEQYFGPGTRLTVT.